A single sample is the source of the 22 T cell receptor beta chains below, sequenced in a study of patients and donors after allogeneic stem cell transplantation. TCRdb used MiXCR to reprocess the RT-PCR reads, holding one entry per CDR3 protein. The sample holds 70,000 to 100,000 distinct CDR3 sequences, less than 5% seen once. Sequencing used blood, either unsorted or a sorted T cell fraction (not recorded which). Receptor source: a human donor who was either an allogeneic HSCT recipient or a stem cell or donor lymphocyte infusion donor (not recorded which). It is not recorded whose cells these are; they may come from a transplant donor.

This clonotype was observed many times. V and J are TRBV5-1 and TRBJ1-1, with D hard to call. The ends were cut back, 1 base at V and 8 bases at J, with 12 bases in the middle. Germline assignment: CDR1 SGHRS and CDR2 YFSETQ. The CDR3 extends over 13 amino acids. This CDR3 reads CASSLSTDGEAFF. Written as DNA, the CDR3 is TGCGCCAGCAGCTTGTCAACGGACGGAGAAGCTTTCTTT.

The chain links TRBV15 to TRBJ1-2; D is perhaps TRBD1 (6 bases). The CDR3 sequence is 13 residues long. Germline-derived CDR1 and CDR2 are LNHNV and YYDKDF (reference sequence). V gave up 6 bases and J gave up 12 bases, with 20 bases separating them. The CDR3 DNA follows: TGTGCCACCAGAGATAACATAGGCAGGGGAGACACCTTC. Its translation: CATRDNIGRGDTF.

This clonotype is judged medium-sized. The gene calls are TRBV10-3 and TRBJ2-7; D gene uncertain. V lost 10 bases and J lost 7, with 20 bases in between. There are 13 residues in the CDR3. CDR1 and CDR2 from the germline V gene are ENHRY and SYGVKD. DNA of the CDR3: TGTGCCACGAAGGCCCCCGTAGTGGGGGAGCAGTACTTC. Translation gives CATKAPVVGEQYF.

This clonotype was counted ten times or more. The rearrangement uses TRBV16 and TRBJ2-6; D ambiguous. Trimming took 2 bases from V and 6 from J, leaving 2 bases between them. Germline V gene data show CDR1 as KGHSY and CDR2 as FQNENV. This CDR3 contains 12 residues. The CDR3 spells CASSQEANVLTF. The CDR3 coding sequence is TGTGCCAGCAGCCAAGAGGCCAACGTCCTGACTTTC.

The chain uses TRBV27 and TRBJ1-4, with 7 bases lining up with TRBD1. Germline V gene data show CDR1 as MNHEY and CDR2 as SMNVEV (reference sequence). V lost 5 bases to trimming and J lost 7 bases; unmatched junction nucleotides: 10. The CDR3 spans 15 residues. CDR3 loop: CASSTLRGVGEKLFF. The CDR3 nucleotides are TGTGCCAGCAGTACCCTCAGGGGGGTTGGTGAAAAACTGTTTTTT.

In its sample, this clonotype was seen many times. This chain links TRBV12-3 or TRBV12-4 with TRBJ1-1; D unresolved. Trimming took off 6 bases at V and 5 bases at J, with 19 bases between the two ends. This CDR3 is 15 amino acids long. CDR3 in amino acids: CASSRPTQVWTEAFF. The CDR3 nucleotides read TGTGCCAGCAGCCGCCCGACTCAGGTCTGGACTGAAGCTTTCTTT.

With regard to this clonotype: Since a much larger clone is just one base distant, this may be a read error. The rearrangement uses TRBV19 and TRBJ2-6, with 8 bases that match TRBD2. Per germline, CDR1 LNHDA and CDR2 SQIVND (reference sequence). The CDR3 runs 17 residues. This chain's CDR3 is CASSPAGAFSGADVLTF. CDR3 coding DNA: TGTGCCAGTAGCCCAGCGGGGGCCTTCTCTGGGGCCGACGTCCTGACTTTC.

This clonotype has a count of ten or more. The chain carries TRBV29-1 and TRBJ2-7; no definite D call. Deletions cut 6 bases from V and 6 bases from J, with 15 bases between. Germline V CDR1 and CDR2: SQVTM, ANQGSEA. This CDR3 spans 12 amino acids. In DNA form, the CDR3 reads TGCAGCGTGTCAGAGTTCCGGAGCGAGCAGTACTTC. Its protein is CSVSEFRSEQYF.

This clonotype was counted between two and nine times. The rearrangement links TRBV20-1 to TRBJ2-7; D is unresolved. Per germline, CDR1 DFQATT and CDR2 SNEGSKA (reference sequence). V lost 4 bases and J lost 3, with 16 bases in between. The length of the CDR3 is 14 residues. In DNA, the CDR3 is TGCAGTGCTATCCCCCAAAGCTGGGTCTACGAGCAGTACTTC. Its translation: CSAIPQSWVYEQYF.

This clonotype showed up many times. CDR3 DNA sequence: TGCAGTGTAACGGGGGGGGTAAGGCGCAATCAGCCCCAGCATTTT. Protein: CSVTGGVRRNQPQHF. This chain uses TRBV20-1 with TRBJ1-5; weak D call: TRBD1 (5 bases). The CDR3 extends over 15 amino acids. CDR1 is DFQATT, CDR2 SNEGSKA, per germline (reference sequence). Trimming removed 7 bases at V and 2 bases at J, with 18 bases between.

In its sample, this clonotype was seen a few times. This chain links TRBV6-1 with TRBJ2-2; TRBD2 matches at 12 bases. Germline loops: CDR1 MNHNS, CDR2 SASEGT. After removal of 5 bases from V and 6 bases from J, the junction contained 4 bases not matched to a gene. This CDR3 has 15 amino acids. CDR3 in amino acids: CASSPSGRAPGELFF. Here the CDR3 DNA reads TGTGCCAGCAGTCCTAGCGGGAGGGCCCCCGGGGAGCTGTTTTTT.

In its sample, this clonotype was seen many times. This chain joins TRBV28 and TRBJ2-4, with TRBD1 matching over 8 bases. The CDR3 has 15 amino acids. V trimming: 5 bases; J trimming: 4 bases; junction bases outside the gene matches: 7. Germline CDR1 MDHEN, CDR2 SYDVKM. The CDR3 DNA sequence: TGTGCCAGCAGTCTTAGGACAGGGATGAAAAACATTCAGTACTTC. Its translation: CASSLRTGMKNIQYF.

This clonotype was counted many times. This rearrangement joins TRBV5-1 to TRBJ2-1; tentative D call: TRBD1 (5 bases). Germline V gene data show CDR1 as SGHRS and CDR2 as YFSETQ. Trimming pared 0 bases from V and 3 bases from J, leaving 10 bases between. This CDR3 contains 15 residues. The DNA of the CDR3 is TGCGCCAGCAGCTTGGACAGGTCGGACTACAATGAGCAGTTCTTC. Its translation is CASSLDRSDYNEQFF.

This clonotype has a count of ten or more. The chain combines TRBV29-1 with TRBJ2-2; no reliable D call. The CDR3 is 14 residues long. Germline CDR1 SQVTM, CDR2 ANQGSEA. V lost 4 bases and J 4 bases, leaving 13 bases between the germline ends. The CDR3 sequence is CSVVRTMGTGELFF. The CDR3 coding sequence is TGCAGCGTTGTCCGTACCATGGGCACCGGGGAGCTGTTTTTT.

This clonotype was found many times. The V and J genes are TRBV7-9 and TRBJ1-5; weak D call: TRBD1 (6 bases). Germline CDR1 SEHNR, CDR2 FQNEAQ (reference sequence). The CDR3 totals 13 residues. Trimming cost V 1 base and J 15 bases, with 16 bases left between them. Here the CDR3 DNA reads TGTGCCAGCAGCTTAGAAGGGGGGACCGGCCTGCATTTT. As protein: CASSLEGGTGLHF. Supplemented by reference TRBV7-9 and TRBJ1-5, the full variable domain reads DTGVSQNPRHKITKRGQNVTFRCDPISEHNRLYWYRQTLGQGPEFLTYFQNEAQLEKSRLLSDRFSAERPKGSFSTLEIQRTEQGDSAMYLCASSLEGGTGLHFGDGTRLSIL.

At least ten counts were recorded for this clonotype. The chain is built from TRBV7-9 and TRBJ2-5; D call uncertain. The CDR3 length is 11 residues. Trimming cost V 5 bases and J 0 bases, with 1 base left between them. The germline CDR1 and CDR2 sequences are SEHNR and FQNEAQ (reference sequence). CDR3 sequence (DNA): TGTGCCAGCAGCAACCAAGAGACCCAGTACTTC. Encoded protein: CASSNQETQYF.

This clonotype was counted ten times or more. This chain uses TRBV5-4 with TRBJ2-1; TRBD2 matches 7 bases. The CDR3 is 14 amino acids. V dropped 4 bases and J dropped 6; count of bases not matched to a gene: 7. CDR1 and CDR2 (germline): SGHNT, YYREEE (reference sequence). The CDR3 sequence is CASSGGGRRNEQFF. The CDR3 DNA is TGTGCCAGCAGCGGGGGGGGGAGACGCAATGAGCAGTTCTTC. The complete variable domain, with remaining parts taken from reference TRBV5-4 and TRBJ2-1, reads ETGVTQSPTHLIKTRGQQVTLRCSSQSGHNTVSWYQQALGQGPQFIFQYYREEENGRGNFPPRFSGLQFPNYSSELNVNALELDDSALYLCASSGGGRRNEQFFGPGTRLTVL.

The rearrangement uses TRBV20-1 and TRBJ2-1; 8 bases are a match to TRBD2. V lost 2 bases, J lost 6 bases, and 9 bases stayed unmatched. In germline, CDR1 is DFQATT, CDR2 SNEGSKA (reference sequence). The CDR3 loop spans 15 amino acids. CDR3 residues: CSARFTGGPSNEQFF. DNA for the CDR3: TGCAGTGCTAGATTCACGGGGGGGCCGAGCAATGAGCAGTTCTTC.

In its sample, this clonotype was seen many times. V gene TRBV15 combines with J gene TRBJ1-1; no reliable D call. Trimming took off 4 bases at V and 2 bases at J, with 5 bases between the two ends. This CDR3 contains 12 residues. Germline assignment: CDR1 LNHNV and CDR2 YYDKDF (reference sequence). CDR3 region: CATSKRNTEAFF. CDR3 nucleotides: TGTGCCACCAGCAAGAGAAACACTGAAGCTTTCTTT. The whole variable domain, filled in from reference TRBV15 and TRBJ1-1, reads DAMVIQNPRYQVTQFGKPVTLSCSQTLNHNVMYWYQQKSSQAPKLLFHYYDKDFNNEADTPDNFQSRRPNTSFCFLDIRSPGLGDTAMYLCATSKRNTEAFFGQGTRLTVV.

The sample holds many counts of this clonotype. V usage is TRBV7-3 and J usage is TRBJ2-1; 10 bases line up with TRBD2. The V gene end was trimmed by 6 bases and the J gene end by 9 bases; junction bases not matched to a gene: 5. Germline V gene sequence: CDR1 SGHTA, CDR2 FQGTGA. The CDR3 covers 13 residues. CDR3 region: CASRLAGEGEQFF. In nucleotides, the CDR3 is TGTGCCAGCAGGCTAGCGGGAGAGGGTGAGCAGTTCTTC.

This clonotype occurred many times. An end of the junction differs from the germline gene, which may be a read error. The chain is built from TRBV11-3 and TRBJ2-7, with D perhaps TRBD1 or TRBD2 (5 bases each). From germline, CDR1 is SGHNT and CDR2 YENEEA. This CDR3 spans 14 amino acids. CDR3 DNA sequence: TGTGCCAGCAGCTTAGGGGGGTTCTCCAACGAGCAGTACTTC. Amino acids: CASSLGGFSNEQYF.

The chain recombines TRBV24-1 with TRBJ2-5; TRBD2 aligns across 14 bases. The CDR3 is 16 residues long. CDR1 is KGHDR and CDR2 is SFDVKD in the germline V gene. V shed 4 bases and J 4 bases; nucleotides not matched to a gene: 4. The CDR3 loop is CATSDPGLAGVETQYF. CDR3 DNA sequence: TGTGCCACCAGTGACCCGGGACTAGCGGGAGTAGAGACCCAGTACTTC.